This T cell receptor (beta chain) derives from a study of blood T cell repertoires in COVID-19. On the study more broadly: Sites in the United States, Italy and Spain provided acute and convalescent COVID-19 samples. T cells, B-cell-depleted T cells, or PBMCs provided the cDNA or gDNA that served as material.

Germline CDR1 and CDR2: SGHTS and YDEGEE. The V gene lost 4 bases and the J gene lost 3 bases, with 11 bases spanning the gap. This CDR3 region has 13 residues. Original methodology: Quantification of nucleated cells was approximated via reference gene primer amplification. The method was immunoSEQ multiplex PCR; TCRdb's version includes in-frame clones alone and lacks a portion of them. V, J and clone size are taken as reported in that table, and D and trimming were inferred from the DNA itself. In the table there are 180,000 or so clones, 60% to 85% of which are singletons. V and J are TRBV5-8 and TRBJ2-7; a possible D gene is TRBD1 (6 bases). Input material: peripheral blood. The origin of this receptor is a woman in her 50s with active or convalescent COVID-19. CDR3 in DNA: TGTGCCAGCAGCGCCACAGGGTTCTACGAGCAGTACTTC. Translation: CASSATGFYEQYF. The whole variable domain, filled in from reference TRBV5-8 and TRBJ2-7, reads EAGVTQSPTHLIKTRGQQATLRCSPISGHTSVYWYQQALGLGLQFLLWYDEGEERNRGNFPPRFSGRQFPNYSSELNVNALELEDSALYLCASSATGFYEQYFGPGTRLTVT.